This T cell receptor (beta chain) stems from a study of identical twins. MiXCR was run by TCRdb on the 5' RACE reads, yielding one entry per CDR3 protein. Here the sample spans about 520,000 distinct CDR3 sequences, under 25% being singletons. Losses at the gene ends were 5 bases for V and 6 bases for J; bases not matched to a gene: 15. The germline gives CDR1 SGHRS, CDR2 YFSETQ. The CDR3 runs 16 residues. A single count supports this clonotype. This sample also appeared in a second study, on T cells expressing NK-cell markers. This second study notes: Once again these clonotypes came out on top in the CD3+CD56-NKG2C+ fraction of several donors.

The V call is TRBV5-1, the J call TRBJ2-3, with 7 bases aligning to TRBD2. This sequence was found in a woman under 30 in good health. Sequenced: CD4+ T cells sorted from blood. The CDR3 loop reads CASSDPVGGKGDTQYF. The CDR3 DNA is TGCGCCAGCAGTGACCCCGTGGGGGGGAAGGGGGATACGCAGTATTTT.